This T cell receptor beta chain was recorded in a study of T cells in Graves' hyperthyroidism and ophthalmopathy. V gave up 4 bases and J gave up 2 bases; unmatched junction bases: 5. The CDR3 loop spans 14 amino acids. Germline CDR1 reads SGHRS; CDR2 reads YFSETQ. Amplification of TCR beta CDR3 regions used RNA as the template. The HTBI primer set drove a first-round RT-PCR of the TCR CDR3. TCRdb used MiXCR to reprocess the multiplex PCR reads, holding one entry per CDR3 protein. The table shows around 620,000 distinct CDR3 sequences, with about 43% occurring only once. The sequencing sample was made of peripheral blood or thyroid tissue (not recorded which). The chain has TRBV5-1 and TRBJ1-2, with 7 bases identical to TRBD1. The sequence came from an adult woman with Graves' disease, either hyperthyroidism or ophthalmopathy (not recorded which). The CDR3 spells CASSPTDRNYGYTF. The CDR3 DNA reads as TGCGCCAGCAGCCCGACGGACAGGAACTATGGCTACACCTTC.